This passage covers 7 T cell receptor beta chains from one sample sequenced in a study of metastatic and nonmetastatic thyroid tumors. Each patient came to thyroid surgery without any prior treatment (of any kind). TCRdb re-clonotyped the PCR reads through MiXCR. The sample has some 4,300 clones, roughly 20% seen once. Source material: tumor tissue. All receptors come from a male donor with papillary thyroid cancer or a benign thyroid nodule (not recorded which). Some clones in this sample may be carry-over from other donors' samples.

By share, this clone counts as medium-sized. The chain couples TRBV5-1 to TRBJ2-5, with D perhaps matching TRBD1 (6 bases). The germline V gene encodes CDR1 SGHRS and CDR2 YFSETQ. The CDR3 totals 14 residues. Trimming shortened V by 4 bases and J by 1 base, and 11 bases separated the two germline ends. The CDR3 here is CASSTTGSQETQYF. The DNA of the CDR3 is TGCGCCAGCAGCACAACAGGGAGCCAAGAGACCCAGTACTTC. The whole variable domain, filled in from reference TRBV5-1 and TRBJ2-5, reads KAGVTQTPRYLIKTRGQQVTLSCSPISGHRSVSWYQQTPGQGLQFLFEYFSETQRNKGNFPGRFSGRQFSNSRSEMNVSTLELGDSALYLCASSTTGSQETQYFGPGTRLLVL.

The chain employs TRBV20-1 and TRBJ2-5, with 8 bases lining up with TRBD2. This CDR3 spans 16 amino acids. Unmatched junction bases numbered 12, after V lost 6 bases and J lost 0 bases. Per germline, CDR1 DFQATT and CDR2 SNEGSKA (reference sequence). In DNA form, the CDR3 reads TGCAGTGCCCTCATTTTTGTAGCGGGGAACCAAGAGACCCAGTACTTC. This gives the protein CSALIFVAGNQETQYF.

This clone was seen repeatedly, ten times or more. This chain connects TRBV20-1 to TRBJ1-4, with TRBD1 matching 7 bases. This CDR3 contains 14 residues. V lost 6 bases to trimming and J lost 3 bases; unmatched junction nucleotides: 7. CDR1 and CDR2 from the germline V gene are DFQATT and SNEGSKA (reference sequence). The CDR3: CSAGRGLANEKLFF. CDR3 sequence (DNA): TGCAGTGCAGGGAGGGGGCTGGCTAATGAAAAACTGTTTTTT.

The sample holds a few counts of this clone. One end of the junction fails to match germline, which may point to a read error. This chain connects TRBV5-4 to TRBJ1-1; D unclear. This CDR3 contains 16 residues. Germline CDR1 and CDR2: SGHNT and YYREEE (reference sequence). The CDR3 DNA reads TGTGCCAGCAGCCCCTCTGGGGTGGGGATGAACACTGAAGCTCTCTTC. The encoded protein is CASSPSGVGMNTEALF.

In this sample, this clone turned up many times. The DNA for the CDR3 is TGCAGTGCATGGATGACCTCCTACAATGAGCAGTTCTTC. It is translated as CSAWMTSYNEQFF. The chain couples TRBV20-1 to TRBJ2-1; D unresolved. Germline assignment: CDR1 DFQATT and CDR2 SNEGSKA (reference sequence). Between the trimmed V and J ends, which lost 6 bases and 0 bases, there was a span of 9 bases. This CDR3 has 13 amino acids.

This clone showed up just a few times. The chain has TRBV2 and TRBJ1-5, with D tentatively TRBD1 (6 bases). CDR1 and CDR2 from the germline V gene are SNHLY and FYNNEI. Deletions cut 4 bases from V and 1 base from J, with 8 bases between. The CDR3 has 14 residues. CDR3 amino acids: CASSVGGSNQPQHF. CDR3 DNA: TGTGCCAGCAGTGTAGGGGGGAGCAATCAGCCCCAGCATTTT.

This sequence joins TRBV6-6 and TRBJ1-2, with 9 bases identical to TRBD1. The CDR3 covers 15 residues. CDR1 and CDR2 (germline): MNHNY, SVGAGI (reference sequence). V lost 2 bases, J lost 6 bases, and 7 bases stayed unmatched. The CDR3 DNA sequence: TGTGCCAGCAGTTACACGGACAGGGGAGGGGATGGCTACACCTTC. Translated: CASSYTDRGGDGYTF.